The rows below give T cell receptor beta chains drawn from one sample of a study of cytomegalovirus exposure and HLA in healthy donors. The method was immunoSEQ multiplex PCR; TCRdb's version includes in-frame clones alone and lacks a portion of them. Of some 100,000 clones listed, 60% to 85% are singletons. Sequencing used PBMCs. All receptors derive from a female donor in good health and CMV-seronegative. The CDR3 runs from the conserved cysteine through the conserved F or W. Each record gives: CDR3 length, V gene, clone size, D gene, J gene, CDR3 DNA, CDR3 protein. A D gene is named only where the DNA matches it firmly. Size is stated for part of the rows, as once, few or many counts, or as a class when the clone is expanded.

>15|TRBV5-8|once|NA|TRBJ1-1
TGTGCCAGCAGCTTGGTCGGGGTTCTGAACACTGAAGCTTTCTTT
CASSLVGVLNTEAFF
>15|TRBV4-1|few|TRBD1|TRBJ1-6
TGCGCCAGCAGCCAAGAAACAGGGGGATATTCACCCCTCCACTTT
CASSQETGGYSPLHF
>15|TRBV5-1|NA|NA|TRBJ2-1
TGCGCCAGCAGCTTGGGGGGGCTGAGGGGGAATGAGCAATTCTTC
CASSLGGLRGNEQFF
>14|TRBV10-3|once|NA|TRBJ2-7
TGTGCCATCAGTGAAACGGGGAGGACCTACGAGCAGTACTTC
CAISETGRTYEQYF
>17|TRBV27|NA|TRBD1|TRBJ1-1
TGTGCCAGCAATACCCTCATGGGACAGGGGGCTGGTACTGAAGCTTTCTTT
CASNTLMGQGAGTEAFF
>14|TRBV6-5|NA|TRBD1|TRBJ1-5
TGTGCCAGCAGTTACCAGGGGGTTGGGCAGCCCCAGCATTTT
CASSYQGVGQPQHF
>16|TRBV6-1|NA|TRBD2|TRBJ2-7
TGTGCCAGCAGTGAAGCGAGGCGGGGGGGCCTCTACGAGCAGTACTTC
CASSEARRGGLYEQYF
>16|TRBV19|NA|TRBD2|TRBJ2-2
TGTGCCATCCGACCCCGGGTAGCGGGACGTGACGGGGAGCTGTTTTTT
CAIRPRVAGRDGELFF
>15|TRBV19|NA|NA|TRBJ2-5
TGTGCCAGTAGTATTGATTTGGGCATGTCAGAGACCCAGTACTTC
CASSIDLGMSETQYF
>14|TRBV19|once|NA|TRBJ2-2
TGTGCCAGTAGTATCGTCCTAGCGTTCGGGGAGCTGTTTTTT
CASSIVLAFGELFF
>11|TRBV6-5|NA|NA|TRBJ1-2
TGTGCCAGCAGTTACACAGGGATTTACACCTTC
CASSYTGIYTF
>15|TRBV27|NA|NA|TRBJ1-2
TGTGCCAGCAGTTTCGGGCCACAGGGTTTAAGGGGCTACACCTTC
CASSFGPQGLRGYTF
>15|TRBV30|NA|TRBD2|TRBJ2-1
TGTGCCTGGAGGGGTGCGGGGGGCCGCTACAATGAGCAGTTCTTC
CAWRGAGGRYNEQFF
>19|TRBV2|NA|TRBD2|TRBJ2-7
TGTGCCAGCAGTGGAAATAAGGGACTAGCGGGGGGCCCGCAGAAGGAGCAGTACTTC
CASSGNKGLAGGPQKEQYF
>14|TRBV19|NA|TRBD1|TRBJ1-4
TGTGCCAGTAGCCTGACAGGGAACCTCGAAAAACTGTTTTTT
CASSLTGNLEKLFF
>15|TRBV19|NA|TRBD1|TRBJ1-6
TGTGCCAGTAGTATAGAAGTACAGGGGAGCTCACCCCTCCACTTT
CASSIEVQGSSPLHF
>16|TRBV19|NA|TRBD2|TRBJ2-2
TGTGCCAGTAGTCCTCGGGGGGGGCCGAACACCGGGGAGCTGTTTTTT
CASSPRGGPNTGELFF
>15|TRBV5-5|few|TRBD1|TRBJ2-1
TGTGCCAGCAGCTGGACAGGGGACGAGTTTAGATCGCAGTTCTTC
CASSWTGDEFRSQFF
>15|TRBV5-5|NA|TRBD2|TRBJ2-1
TGTGCCAGCGGTAGCGGGGGCCTTTCCTACAATGAGCAGTTCTTC
CASGSGGLSYNEQFF
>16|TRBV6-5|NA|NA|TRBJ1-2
TGTGCCAGCAGTTCTCATAACAGGCTTTGGGACTATGGCTACACCTTC
CASSSHNRLWDYGYTF
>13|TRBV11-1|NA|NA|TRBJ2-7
TGTGCCAGCACCCCGGGTGGCTCCTACGAGCAGTACTTC
CASTPGGSYEQYF
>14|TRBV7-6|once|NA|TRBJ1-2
TGTGCCAGCAGCCCCGCTCAGGGGTGGGGTGGCTACACCTTC
CASSPAQGWGGYTF
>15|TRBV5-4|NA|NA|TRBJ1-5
TGTGCCAGCAGCCGGGGGGCAGGTTCTCCGTTGCCCCAGCATTTT
CASSRGAGSPLPQHF
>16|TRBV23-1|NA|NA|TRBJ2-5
TGCGCCAGCAGCCAATACCGTAAACAGTACCAAGAGACCCAGTACTTC
CASSQYRKQYQETQYF
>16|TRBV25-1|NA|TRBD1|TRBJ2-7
TGTGCCAGCAGTGAATCGACGGGACAGGGGACCTACGAGCAGTACTTC
CASSESTGQGTYEQYF
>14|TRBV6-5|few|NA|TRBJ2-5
TGTGCCAGCAGTTACGGGGGCTCCCAAGAGACCCAGTACTTC
CASSYGGSQETQYF
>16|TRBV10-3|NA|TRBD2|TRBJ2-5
TGTGCCATCAGTGAAGGGGGACTAGCTGGGAAAGAGACCCAGTACTTC
CAISEGGLAGKETQYF